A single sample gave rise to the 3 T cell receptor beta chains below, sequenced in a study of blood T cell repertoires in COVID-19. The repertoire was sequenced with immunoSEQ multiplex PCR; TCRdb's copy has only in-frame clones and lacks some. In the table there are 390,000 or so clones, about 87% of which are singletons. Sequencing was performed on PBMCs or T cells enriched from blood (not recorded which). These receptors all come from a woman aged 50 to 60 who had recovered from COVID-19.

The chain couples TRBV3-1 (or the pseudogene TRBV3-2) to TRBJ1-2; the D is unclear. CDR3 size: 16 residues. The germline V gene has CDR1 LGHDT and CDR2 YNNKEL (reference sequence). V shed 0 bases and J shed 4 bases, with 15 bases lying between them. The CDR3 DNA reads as TGTGCCAGCAGCCAAGACGGGATGTTGGGGAGCTATGGCTACACCTTC. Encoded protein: CASSQDGMLGSYGYTF.

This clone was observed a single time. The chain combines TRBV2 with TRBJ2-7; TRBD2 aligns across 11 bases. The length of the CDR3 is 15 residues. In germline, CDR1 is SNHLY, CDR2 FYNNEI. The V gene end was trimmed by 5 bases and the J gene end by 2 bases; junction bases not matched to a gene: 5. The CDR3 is CASSSLAGGTYEQYF. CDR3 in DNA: TGTGCCAGCAGTTCCCTAGCGGGGGGCACCTACGAGCAGTACTTC.

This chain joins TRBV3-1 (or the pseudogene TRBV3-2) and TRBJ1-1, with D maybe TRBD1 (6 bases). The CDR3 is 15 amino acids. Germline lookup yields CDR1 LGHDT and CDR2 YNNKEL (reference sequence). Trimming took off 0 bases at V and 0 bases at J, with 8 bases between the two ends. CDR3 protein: CASSQDGQLNTEAFF. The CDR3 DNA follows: TGTGCCAGCAGCCAAGATGGACAGCTGAACACTGAAGCTTTCTTT.